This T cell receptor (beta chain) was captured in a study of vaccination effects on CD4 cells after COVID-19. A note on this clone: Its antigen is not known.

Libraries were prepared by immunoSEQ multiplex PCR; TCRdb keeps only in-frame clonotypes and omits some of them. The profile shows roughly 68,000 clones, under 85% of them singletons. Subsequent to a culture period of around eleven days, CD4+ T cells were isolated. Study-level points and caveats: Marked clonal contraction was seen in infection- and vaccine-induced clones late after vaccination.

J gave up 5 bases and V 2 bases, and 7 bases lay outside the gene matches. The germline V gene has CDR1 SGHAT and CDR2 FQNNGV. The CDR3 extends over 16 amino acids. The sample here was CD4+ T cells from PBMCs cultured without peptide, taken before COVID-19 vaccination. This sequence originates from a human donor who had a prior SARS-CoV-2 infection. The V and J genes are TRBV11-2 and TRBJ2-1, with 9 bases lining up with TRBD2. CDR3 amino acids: CASSLWGAGGNNEQFF. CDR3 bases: TGTGCCAGCAGCTTATGGGGTGCGGGGGGGAACAATGAGCAGTTCTTC.